One and the same sample provided the 3 T cell receptor beta chains below, sequenced in a study of regulatory T cells in long-lasting Graves disease. The time point denotes: newly diagnosed GD, antithyroid drugs for less than 3 months. Construction of the TCR library relied on RNA isolated from PBMCs. Building of the TCR beta libraries involved iRepertoire HTBI primers and Arm-PCR of CDR3 regions. TCRdb passed the multiplex PCR reads through MiXCR, listing each CDR3 protein once. Of about 320,000 distinct CDR3 sequences in the sample, under 20% were seen once. The specimen was peripheral blood mononuclear cells (PBMCs), collected at new diagnosis, from a patient treated with antithyroid drugs. These receptors were obtained from a female donor with Graves disease.

This clonotype was recorded at least ten times. V gene TRBV12-3 or TRBV12-4 combines with J gene TRBJ1-1, with D possibly TRBD1 on 5 matching bases. This CDR3 is 14 amino acids long. With 7 bases removed from V and 13 bases from J, the gap between germline ends came to 25 bases. The CDR3 spells CASTPYRRRVQDFF. In DNA form, the CDR3 reads TGTGCCAGCACCCCCTACAGGCGGAGGGTTCAGGATTTCTTT.

This clonotype was seen a few times. The chain has TRBV30 and TRBJ2-7; D may correspond to TRBD1 or TRBD2 (5 bases each). The CDR3 runs to 14 residues. Germline-derived CDR1 and CDR2 are GTSNPN and SVGIG (reference sequence). Trimming removed 4 bases at V and 9 bases at J, with 22 bases between. As DNA, the CDR3 is TGTGCCTGGATCCGGGACCAGAGGGCAGTGTCGCAGTACTTC. The encoded protein is CAWIRDQRAVSQYF.

A few counts support this clonotype. This chain uses TRBV7-9 with TRBJ1-4, with D perhaps TRBD1 (6 bases). CDR1 and CDR2 from the germline V gene are SEHNR and FQNEAQ (reference sequence). V lost 2 bases, J lost 5 bases, and 9 bases lay in between. The CDR3 spans 14 residues. The CDR3 DNA sequence: TGTGCCAGCAGCTTACCGGGACACAATGAAAAACTGTTTTTT. It translates to CASSLPGHNEKLFF.